This T cell receptor (beta chain) is drawn from a study of early T cells in non-severe SARS-CoV-2 infection (dated by TCRdb to 2020 to 2022). For the study in its entirety: TCR sequencing used bulk RNA from unsorted whole blood, so alpha and beta chains could not be paired. Here is what the overall study found, with its caveats: VDJdb matching was skewed toward anti-spike CD8 responses and likely underestimated virus-specific expansions by missing private and CD4 specificities.

This clonotype was observed a few times. Its antigen is not yet known. Base-call qualities are not available, and no considerably larger clone is one nucleotide away. The study was a case-control design nested within a healthcare worker cohort in London, UK, with weekly nasopharyngeal swab PCR tests and blood sampling. Between 23 and 31 March 2020, the week of the UK lockdown, healthcare workers were enrolled and then followed up weekly for as long as 16 weeks. Library construction relied on 5' RACE. Sequencing took place on a NextSeq 500. In the TCR library protocol, unique molecular identifiers were attached to individual cDNA molecules to correct for PCR bias and sequencing error. Sequencing covered both TCR alpha and beta chains, and within each sample the abundances of alpha and beta sequences were tightly co-correlated. Regarding the original processing steps: Decombinator V4 was used to annotate TCR sequences for V gene, J gene and CDR3. TCRs were defined as expanded if a significant change between any two time points was detected under a Poisson model with p below 0.0001. Abundances of TCRs were expressed as counts per million after normalisation to the total number of TCRs sequenced in each sample. TRAV1-2 paired with TRAJ12, TRAJ20 or TRAJ33 defined MAIT TCRs, while TRAV10 paired with TRAJ18 defined iNKT TCRs. VDJdb, accessed on 1 November 2021, was searched for TCRs annotated for CMV, EBV and SARS-CoV-2, and TCRs annotated for more than one antigen were excluded. Starting from the raw public reads, TCRdb applied fastp trimming at Q25, assembled clones with MiXCR and retained in-frame beta chains. Identical CDR3 proteins give one entry, which carries the most common genes and DNA. The V and J calls follow TCRdb's processing rather than the paper's. This sample has tens of thousands of distinct CDR3 sequences in its table, and around 6% of those were observed once. In total, the top ten clones hold 6.8% of the sample.

CDR3 length: 12 amino acids, cysteine to phenylalanine. CDR3 DNA only is kept here, 36 bases in frame from base 1. CDR1 and CDR2, looked up from the germline V gene, are SGDLS and YYNGEE. V was cut back by 3 bases and J by 0 bases, leaving a gap of 2 bases between them. The sequence came from an adult who was a healthcare worker with PCR-confirmed SARS-CoV-2 infection or an uninfected control (not recorded which). The chain employs TRBV9 and TRBJ2-3, with no confident D gene call. The specimen sequenced was whole blood. The CDR3 reads as follows: CASSGSTDTQYF. The DNA sequence is TGTGCCAGCAGCGGTAGCACAGATACGCAGTATTTT.